This TCR beta chain was sequenced during a study of T cell responses to AZD1222 COVID-19 vaccine. Study-wide results and caveats: No repertoire was sampled before or during the peak T cell response, only after it.

Note on this clone: Its antigen is currently unknown.

The CDR3 runs 16 residues. CDR1 is SGDLS, CDR2 YYNGEE, per germline. With V trimmed by 5 bases and J by 8 bases, 10 bases remained unmatched. Assay: immunoSEQ multiplex PCR; the TCRdb copy retains only in-frame clones and omits some. The sample lists roughly 110,000 clones, approximately 86% occurring once. This receptor was identified in an adult in good health. V is TRBV9 and J is TRBJ2-1; 13 positions agree with TRBD2. The starting material was peripheral blood, obtained on day 0 of AZD1222 vaccination. Here the CDR3 reads CASSRTSGSYGDEQFF. The CDR3 DNA reads TGTGCCAGCAGTCGGACTAGCGGGAGCTACGGGGATGAGCAGTTCTTC.